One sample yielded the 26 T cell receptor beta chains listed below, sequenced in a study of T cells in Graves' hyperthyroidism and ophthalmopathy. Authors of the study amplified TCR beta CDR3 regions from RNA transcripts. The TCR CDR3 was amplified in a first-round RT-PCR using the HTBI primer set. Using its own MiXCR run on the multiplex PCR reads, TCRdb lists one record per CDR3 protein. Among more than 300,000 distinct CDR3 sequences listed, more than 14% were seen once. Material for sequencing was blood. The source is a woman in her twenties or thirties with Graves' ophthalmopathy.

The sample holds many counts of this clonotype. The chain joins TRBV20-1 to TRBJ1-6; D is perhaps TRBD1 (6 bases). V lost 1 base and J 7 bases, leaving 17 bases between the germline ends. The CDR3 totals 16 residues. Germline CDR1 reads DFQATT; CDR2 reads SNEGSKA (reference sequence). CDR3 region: CSARVTGTRGNSPLHF. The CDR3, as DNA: TGCAGTGCTAGAGTCACAGGGACAAGGGGAAATTCACCCCTCCACTTT.

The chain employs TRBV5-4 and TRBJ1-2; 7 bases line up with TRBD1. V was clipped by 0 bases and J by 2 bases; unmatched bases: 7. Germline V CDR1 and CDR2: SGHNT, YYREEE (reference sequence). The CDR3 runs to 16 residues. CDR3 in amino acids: CASSLGQGFSNYGYTF. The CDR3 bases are TGTGCCAGCAGCTTGGGACAGGGTTTTTCCAACTATGGCTACACCTTC.

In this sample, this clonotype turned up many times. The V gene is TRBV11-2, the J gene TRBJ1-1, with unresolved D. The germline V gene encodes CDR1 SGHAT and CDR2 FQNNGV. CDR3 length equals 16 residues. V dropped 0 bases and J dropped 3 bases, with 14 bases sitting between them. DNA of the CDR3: TGTGCCAGCAGCTTAGAATTTGGGCCCCGGGACACTGAAGCTTTCTTT. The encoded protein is CASSLEFGPRDTEAFF.

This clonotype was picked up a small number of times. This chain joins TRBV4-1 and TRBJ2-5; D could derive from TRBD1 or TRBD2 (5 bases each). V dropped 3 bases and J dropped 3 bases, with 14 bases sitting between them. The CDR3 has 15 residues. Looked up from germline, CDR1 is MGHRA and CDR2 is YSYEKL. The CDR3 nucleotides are TGCGCCAGCAGCCATAGGGACGCCGGCGAAGAGACCCAGTACTTC. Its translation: CASSHRDAGEETQYF.

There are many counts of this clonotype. CDR3 in DNA: TGTGCCTGGAGTGTAGATGTGGGGGGGCCGGGAGAGACCCAGTACTTC. Protein product: CAWSVDVGGPGETQYF. This chain connects TRBV30 to TRBJ2-5; D is perhaps TRBD2 (7 bases). Trimming pared 0 bases from V and 4 bases from J, leaving 18 bases between. The CDR3 has 16 amino acids. Germline V gene data show CDR1 as GTSNPN and CDR2 as SVGIG (reference sequence).

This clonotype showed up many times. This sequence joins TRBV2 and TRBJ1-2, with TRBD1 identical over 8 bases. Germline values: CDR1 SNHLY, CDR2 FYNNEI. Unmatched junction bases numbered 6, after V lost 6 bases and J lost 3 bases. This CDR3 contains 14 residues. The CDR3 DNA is TGTGCCAGCAGAGGGGACAGGATGTACTATGGCTACACCTTC. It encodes CASRGDRMYYGYTF.

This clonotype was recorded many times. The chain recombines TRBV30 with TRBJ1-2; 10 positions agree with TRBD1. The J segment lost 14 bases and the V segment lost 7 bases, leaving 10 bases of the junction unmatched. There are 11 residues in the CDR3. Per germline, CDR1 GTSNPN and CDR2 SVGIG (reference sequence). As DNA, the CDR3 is TGTGCCTCGACCGGGACAGGGGTAGAAACCTTC. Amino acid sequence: CASTGTGVETF.

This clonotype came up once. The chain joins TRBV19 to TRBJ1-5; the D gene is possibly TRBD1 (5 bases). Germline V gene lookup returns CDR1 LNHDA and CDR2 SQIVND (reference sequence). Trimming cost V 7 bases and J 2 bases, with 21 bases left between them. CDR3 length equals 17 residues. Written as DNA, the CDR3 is TGTGCCAGTAATATTCCCGGAAGGAGGGGTGGCAATCAGCCCCAGCATTTT. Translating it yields CASNIPGRRGGNQPQHF.

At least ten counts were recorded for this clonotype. In DNA, the CDR3 is TGTGCCAGCAGTTTAGTTTGGAGGTCTAACACTGAAGCTTTCTTT. This translates into CASSLVWRSNTEAFF. This chain connects TRBV12-3 or TRBV12-4 to TRBJ1-1; D unclear. The CDR3 extends over 15 amino acids. Deletions cut 1 base from V and 2 bases from J, with 11 bases between.

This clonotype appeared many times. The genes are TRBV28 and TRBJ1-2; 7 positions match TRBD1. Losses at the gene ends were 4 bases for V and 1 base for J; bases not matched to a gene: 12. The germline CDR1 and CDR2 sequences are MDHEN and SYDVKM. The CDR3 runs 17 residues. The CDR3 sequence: CASSSWTGLAGNYGYTF. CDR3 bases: TGTGCCAGCAGTTCCTGGACAGGACTTGCTGGTAACTATGGCTACACCTTC.

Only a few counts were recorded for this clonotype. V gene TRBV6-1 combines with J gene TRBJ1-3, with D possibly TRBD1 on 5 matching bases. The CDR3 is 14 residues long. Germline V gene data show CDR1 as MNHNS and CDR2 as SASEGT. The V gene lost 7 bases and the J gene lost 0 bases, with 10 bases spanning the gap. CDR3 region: CASNSDNSGNTIYF. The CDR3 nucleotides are TGTGCCAGCAACTCGGACAACTCTGGAAACACCATATATTTT.

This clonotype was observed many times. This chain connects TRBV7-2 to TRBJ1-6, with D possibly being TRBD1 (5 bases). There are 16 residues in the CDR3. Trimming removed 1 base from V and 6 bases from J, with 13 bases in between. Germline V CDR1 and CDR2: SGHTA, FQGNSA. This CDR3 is CASSLVLGQVNSPLHF. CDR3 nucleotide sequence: TGTGCCAGCAGCTTAGTATTGGGGCAGGTTAATTCACCCCTCCACTTT.

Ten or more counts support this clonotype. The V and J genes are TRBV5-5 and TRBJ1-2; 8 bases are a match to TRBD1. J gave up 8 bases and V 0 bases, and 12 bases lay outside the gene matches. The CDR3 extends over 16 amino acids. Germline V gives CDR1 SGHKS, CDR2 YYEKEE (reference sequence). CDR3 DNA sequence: TGTGCCAGCAGCTTGGTATGGGACAGGCCTCTTGGGGGCTACACCTTC. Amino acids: CASSLVWDRPLGGYTF.

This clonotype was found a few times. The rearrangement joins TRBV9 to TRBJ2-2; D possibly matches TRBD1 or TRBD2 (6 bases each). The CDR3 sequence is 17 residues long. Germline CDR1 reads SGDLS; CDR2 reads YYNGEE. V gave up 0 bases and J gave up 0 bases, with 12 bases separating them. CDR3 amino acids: CASSVEGGPTNTGELFF. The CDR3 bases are TGTGCCAGCAGCGTAGAGGGGGGACCAACGAACACCGGGGAGCTGTTTTTT. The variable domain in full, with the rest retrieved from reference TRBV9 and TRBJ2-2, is DSGVTQTPKHLITATGQRVTLRCSPRSGDLSVYWYQQSLDQGLQFLIQYYNGEERAKGNILERFSAQQFPDLHSELNLSSLELGDSALYFCASSVEGGPTNTGELFFGEGSRLTVL.

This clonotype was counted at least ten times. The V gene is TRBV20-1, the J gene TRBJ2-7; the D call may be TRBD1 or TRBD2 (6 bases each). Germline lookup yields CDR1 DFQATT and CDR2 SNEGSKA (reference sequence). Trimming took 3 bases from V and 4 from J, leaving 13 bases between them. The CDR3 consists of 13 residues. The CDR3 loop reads CSASGGGHYEQYF. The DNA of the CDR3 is TGCAGTGCTAGTGGAGGGGGGCATTACGAGCAGTACTTC.

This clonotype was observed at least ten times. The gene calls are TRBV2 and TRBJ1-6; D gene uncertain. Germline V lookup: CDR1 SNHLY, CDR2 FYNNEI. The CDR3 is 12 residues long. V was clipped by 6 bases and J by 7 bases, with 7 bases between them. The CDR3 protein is CASRDPNSPLHF. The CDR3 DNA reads TGTGCCAGCAGGGACCCCAATTCACCCCTCCACTTT.

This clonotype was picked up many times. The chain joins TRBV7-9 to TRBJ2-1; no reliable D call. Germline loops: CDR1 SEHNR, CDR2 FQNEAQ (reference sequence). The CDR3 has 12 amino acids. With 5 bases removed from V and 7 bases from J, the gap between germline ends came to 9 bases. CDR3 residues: CASSLESNEQFF. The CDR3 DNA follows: TGTGCCAGCAGCCTCGAGTCAAATGAGCAGTTCTTC.

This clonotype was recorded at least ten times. This CDR3 reads CASSMGTGSENIQYF. CDR3 bases: TGTGCCAGTAGTATGGGAACAGGGAGTGAAAACATTCAGTACTTC. V usage is TRBV19 and J usage is TRBJ2-4; a weak D match, TRBD1 (6 bases). CDR1 LNHDA and CDR2 SQIVND come from the germline V gene (reference sequence). The CDR3 loop spans 15 amino acids. Trimming took off 3 bases at V and 5 bases at J, with 14 bases between the two ends.

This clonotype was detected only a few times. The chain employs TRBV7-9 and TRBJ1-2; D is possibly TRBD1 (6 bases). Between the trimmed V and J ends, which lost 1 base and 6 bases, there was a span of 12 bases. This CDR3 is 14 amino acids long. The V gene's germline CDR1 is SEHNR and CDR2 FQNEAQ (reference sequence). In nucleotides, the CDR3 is TGTGCCAGCAGCTTAGAAATCCAGGGGCATGGCTACACCTTC. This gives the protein CASSLEIQGHGYTF.

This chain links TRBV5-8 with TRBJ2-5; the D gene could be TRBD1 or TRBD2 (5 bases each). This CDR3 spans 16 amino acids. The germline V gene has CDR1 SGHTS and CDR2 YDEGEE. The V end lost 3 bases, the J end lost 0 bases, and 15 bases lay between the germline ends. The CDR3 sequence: CASSSLGVSYQETQYF. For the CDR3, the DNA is TGTGCCAGCAGCTCGTTGGGGGTCTCGTACCAAGAGACCCAGTACTTC.

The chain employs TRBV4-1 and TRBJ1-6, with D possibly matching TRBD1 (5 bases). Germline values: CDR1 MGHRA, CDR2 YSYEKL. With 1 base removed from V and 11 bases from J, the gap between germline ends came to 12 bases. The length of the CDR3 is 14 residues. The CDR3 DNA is TGCGCCAGCAGCCAAGTCGGGGGTGCGACACCCCTCCACTTT. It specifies CASSQVGGATPLHF.

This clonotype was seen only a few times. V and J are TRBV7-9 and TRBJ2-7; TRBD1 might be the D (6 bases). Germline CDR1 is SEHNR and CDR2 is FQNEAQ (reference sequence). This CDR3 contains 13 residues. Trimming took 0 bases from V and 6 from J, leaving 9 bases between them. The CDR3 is CASSLAHRVEQYF. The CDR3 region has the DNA TGTGCCAGCAGCTTAGCGCACAGGGTCGAGCAGTACTTC.

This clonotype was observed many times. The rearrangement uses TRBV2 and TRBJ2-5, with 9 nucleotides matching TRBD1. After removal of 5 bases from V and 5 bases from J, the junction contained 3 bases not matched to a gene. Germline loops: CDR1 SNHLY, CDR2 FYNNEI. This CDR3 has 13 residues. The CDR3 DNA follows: TGTGCCAGCAGTACAGGGGGCGGCGAGACCCAGTACTTC. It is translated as CASSTGGGETQYF.

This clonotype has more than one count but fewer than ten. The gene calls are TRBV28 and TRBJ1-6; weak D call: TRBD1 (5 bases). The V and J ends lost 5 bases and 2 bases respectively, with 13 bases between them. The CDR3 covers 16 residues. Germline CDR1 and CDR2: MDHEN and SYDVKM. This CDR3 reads CASSPVRGPYNSPLHF. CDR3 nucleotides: TGTGCCAGCAGTCCCGTGCGGGGCCCCTATAATTCACCCCTCCACTTT.

DNA for the CDR3: TGTGCCACCAGTGACCGCGGACAGGACGCAGAGACCCAGTACTTC. Its protein is CATSDRGQDAETQYF. This rearrangement joins TRBV24-1 to TRBJ2-5, with 7 bases that match TRBD1. The CDR3 has 15 residues. From germline, CDR1 is KGHDR and CDR2 SFDVKD. V shed 4 bases, J shed 4 bases, and the junction held 8 bases outside the gene matches.

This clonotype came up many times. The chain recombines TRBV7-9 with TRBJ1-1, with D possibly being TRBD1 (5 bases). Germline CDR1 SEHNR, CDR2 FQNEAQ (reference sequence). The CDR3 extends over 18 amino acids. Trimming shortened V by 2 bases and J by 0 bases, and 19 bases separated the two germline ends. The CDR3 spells CASSLSPGGGRMNTEAFF. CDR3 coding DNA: TGTGCCAGCAGCTTATCCCCGGGGGGGGGACGAATGAACACTGAAGCTTTCTTT. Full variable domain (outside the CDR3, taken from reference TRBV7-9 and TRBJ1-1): DTGVSQNPRHKITKRGQNVTFRCDPISEHNRLYWYRQTLGQGPEFLTYFQNEAQLEKSRLLSDRFSAERPKGSFSTLEIQRTEQGDSAMYLCASSLSPGGGRMNTEAFFGQGTRLTVV.